These 26 T cell receptor beta chains were all obtained from the same sample, sequenced in a study of STAT5B mutations in CD4+ large granular lymphocyte leukemia. The method was immunoSEQ multiplex PCR; TCRdb's version includes in-frame clones alone and lacks a portion of them. The data hold 20,000 or so clones, with roughly 83% observed a single time. Material: CD4+ T cells from blood buffy coats. The source of these receptors is a human donor in good health.

V is TRBV2 and J is TRBJ1-2; unclear D gene. Trimming removed 4 bases at V and 4 bases at J, with 10 bases between. This CDR3 is built from 13 residues. The germline CDR1 and CDR2 sequences are SNHLY and FYNNEI. Here the CDR3 DNA reads TGTGCCAGCAGTGGTAAGGCCGGCTATGGCTACACCTTC. Translating gives CASSGKAGYGYTF.

The chain couples TRBV29-1 to TRBJ2-1, with 9 bases that match TRBD2. CDR3 length equals 14 residues. V was pared by 4 bases and J by 9 bases, with 10 bases of the junction left unmatched. From germline, CDR1 is SQVTM and CDR2 ANQGSEA. The CDR3 here is CSVGVAGAKVEQFF. The CDR3 DNA sequence: TGCAGCGTTGGAGTAGCGGGAGCTAAAGTTGAGCAGTTCTTC.

The CDR3 here is CASSPQDQETQYF. DNA for the CDR3: TGTGCCAGCTCACCGCAGGACCAAGAGACCCAGTACTTC. V gene TRBV18 combines with J gene TRBJ2-5; D is undetermined. Per germline, CDR1 KGHSH and CDR2 LQKENI. The V gene lost 3 bases and the J gene lost 0 bases, with 5 bases spanning the gap. The CDR3 covers 13 residues.

This chain uses TRBV7-9 with TRBJ1-5, with a weak D call TRBD1 (5 bases). The CDR3 runs 14 residues. V gave up 4 bases and J gave up 6 bases, with 13 bases separating them. CDR1 is SEHNR, CDR2 FQNEAQ, per germline (reference sequence). CDR3 region: CASSSGAGRQPQHF. As DNA, the CDR3 is TGTGCCAGCAGCTCAGGCGCAGGGCGTCAGCCCCAGCATTTT.

The chain employs TRBV14 and TRBJ1-4, with 7 nucleotides matching TRBD1. The ends lost 4 bases at V and 0 bases at J; junction bases unmatched: 11. Germline CDR1 is SGHDN and CDR2 is FVKESK. The CDR3 covers 18 residues. CDR3: CASSRKSGQRSTNEKLFF. The CDR3 coding sequence is TGTGCCAGCAGCCGGAAATCGGGACAGCGGTCAACTAATGAAAAACTGTTTTTT. Based on the CDR3 plus reference TRBV14 and TRBJ1-4, the full variable domain is EAGVTQFPSHSVIEKGQTVTLRCDPISGHDNLYWYRRVMGKEIKFLLHFVKESKQDESGMPNNRFLAERTGGTYSTLKVQPAELEDSGVYFCASSRKSGQRSTNEKLFFGSGTQLSVL.

V gene TRBV30 combines with J gene TRBJ1-2, with 9 bases identical to TRBD1. CDR1 is GTSNPN, CDR2 SVGIG, per germline (reference sequence). V shed 3 bases, J shed 6 bases, and the junction held 5 bases outside the gene matches. This CDR3 contains 13 residues. The CDR3 nucleotides read TGTGCCTGGAGACAGGGACAGGGCGATGGCTACACCTTC. Translating it yields CAWRQGQGDGYTF.

The rearrangement links TRBV9 to TRBJ2-5; unclear D gene. The germline CDR1 and CDR2 sequences are SGDLS and YYNGEE. The CDR3 sequence is 16 residues long. Trimming left V 1 base short and J 5 bases short, with 18 bases between. The CDR3 region is CASSVTASGPWETQYF. CDR3 sequence (DNA): TGTGCCAGCAGCGTAACAGCGTCAGGCCCTTGGGAGACCCAGTACTTC.

V usage is TRBV21-1 and J usage is TRBJ1-2. TRBV21-1 is a recognized pseudogene. The CDR3 contains 16 residues. CDR3 sequence: CASSKEGGTCGYGYTF. CDR3 nucleotide sequence: TGTGCCAGCAGCAAAGAGGGGGGGACATGCGGCTATGGCTACACCTTC.

V and J are TRBV29-1 and TRBJ1-2; the D is unclear. Germline CDR1 SQVTM, CDR2 ANQGSEA. The V gene lost 6 bases and the J gene lost 4 bases, with 12 bases spanning the gap. The CDR3 sequence is 12 residues long. CDR3 nucleotides: TGCAGCGTCGACGGTGGCGGCTATGGCTACACCTTC. Protein: CSVDGGGYGYTF. The full variable domain, rest sourced from reference TRBV29-1 and TRBJ1-2, is SAVISQKPSRDICQRGTSLTIQCQVDSQVTMMFWYRQQPGQSLTLIATANQGSEATYESGFVIDKFPISRPNLTFSTLTVSNMSPEDSSIYLCSVDGGGYGYTFGSGTRLTVV.

The chain combines TRBV30 with TRBJ2-7; either TRBD1 or TRBD2 may fit D (5 bases each). Between the trimmed V and J ends, which lost 2 bases and 3 bases, there was a span of 14 bases. Germline CDR1 GTSNPN, CDR2 SVGIG (reference sequence). The CDR3 runs 14 residues. CDR3 amino acids: CAWSIGTLNYEQYF. In nucleotides, the CDR3 is TGTGCCTGGAGTATAGGGACCCTCAACTACGAGCAGTACTTC.

The chain carries TRBV9 and TRBJ1-5, with unresolved D. CDR3 length: 11 residues. Trimming pared 6 bases from V and 2 bases from J, leaving 3 bases between. Germline CDR1 and CDR2: SGDLS and YYNGEE. The CDR3 sequence: CASNGNQPQHF. CDR3 bases: TGTGCCAGCAACGGCAATCAGCCCCAGCATTTT.

The chain couples TRBV29-1 to TRBJ1-2; D ambiguous. CDR3 length: 12 amino acids. V shed 6 bases and J shed 4 bases, with 12 bases lying between them. Germline CDR1 SQVTM, CDR2 ANQGSEA. CDR3 sequence reads: CSVLDGFYGYTF. The CDR3 DNA follows: TGCAGCGTCCTAGACGGCTTCTATGGCTACACCTTC.

CDR3 loop: CASSLVAGVGQPQHF. In DNA form, the CDR3 reads TGTGCCAGCAGCTTAGTTGCGGGGGTAGGGCAGCCCCAGCATTTT. The rearrangement links TRBV7-2 to TRBJ1-5; D perhaps matches TRBD1 (5 bases). Germline V CDR1 and CDR2: SGHTA, FQGNSA. This CDR3 comprises 15 residues. V gave up 1 base and J gave up 7 bases, with 14 bases separating them. Together with reference TRBV7-2 and TRBJ1-5, the CDR3 gives the full variable domain: GAGVSQSPSNKVTEKGKDVELRCDPISGHTALYWYRQSLGQGLEFLIYFQGNSAPDKSGLPSDRFSAERTGGSVSTLTIQRTQQEDSAVYLCASSLVAGVGQPQHFGDGTRLSIL.

This sequence joins TRBV5-6 and TRBJ2-3; D may be TRBD2 (6 bases). The V end was cut by 4 bases, the J end by 0 bases, with 15 bases between. Germline V lookup: CDR1 SGHDT, CDR2 YYEEEE. This CDR3 contains 16 residues. CDR3: CASSLLGSGSTDTQYF. In DNA form, the CDR3 reads TGTGCCAGCAGCCTCCTGGGGAGCGGGAGCACAGATACGCAGTATTTT.

The V and J genes are TRBV19 and TRBJ2-1; TRBD2 might be the D (5 bases). The CDR3 has 15 residues. Germline CDR1 LNHDA, CDR2 SQIVND (reference sequence). Trimming removed 4 bases at V and 0 bases at J, with 10 bases between. CDR3 residues: CASSKPGVSYNEQFF. The DNA of the CDR3 is TGTGCCAGTAGTAAACCCGGGGTCTCCTACAATGAGCAGTTCTTC.

CDR3 DNA sequence: TGCAGCGTGGGACAGGGGAGGGCTGAAGCTTTCTTT. This sequence encodes CSVGQGRAEAFF. The chain links TRBV29-1 to TRBJ1-1; 10 bases fit TRBD1. This CDR3 region has 12 residues. Trimming took 6 bases from V and 6 from J; bases not matched to a gene: 4. Germline CDR1 reads SQVTM; CDR2 reads ANQGSEA.

The chain employs TRBV30 and TRBJ2-1; D remains unclear. Germline-derived CDR1 and CDR2 are GTSNPN and SVGIG (reference sequence). V gave up 2 bases and J gave up 3 bases, with 8 bases separating them. The CDR3 has 13 residues. CDR3: CAWSRQIYNEQFF. CDR3 bases: TGTGCCTGGAGTAGGCAGATCTACAATGAGCAGTTCTTC.

This clone turned up a few times. V is TRBV11-2 and J is TRBJ2-1; a weak D match, TRBD2 (6 bases). CDR1 and CDR2 (germline): SGHAT, FQNNGV. V dropped 5 bases and J dropped 15 bases, with 14 bases sitting between them. The length of the CDR3 is 11 residues. The CDR3 spells CASSQTSSRFF. The CDR3, as DNA: TGTGCCAGCAGCCAAACTAGCAGTCGGTTCTTC.

The V and J genes are TRBV6-1 and TRBJ2-7, with D possibly TRBD1 on 6 matching bases. Germline CDR1 MNHNS, CDR2 SASEGT. The CDR3 spans 14 residues. The ends were cut back, 7 bases at V and 5 bases at J, with 18 bases in the middle. The chain's CDR3 is CASTQQGPNNEQYF. The CDR3 DNA follows: TGTGCCAGCACCCAACAGGGCCCAAATAACGAGCAGTACTTC.

J is TRBJ2-5 and V is TRBV5-6, with TRBD2 identical over 7 bases. This CDR3 has 16 residues. J was trimmed by 5 bases and V by 4 bases; bases with no gene match: 14. Germline CDR1 and CDR2: SGHDT and YYEEEE. As DNA, the CDR3 is TGTGCCAGCAGCGGATTTGGGAGGGAGAAGGTCGAGACCCAGTACTTC. Its translation: CASSGFGREKVETQYF.

The chain uses TRBV5-1 and TRBJ2-3; D possibly corresponds to TRBD2 (6 bases). Germline V gene data show CDR1 as SGHRS and CDR2 as YFSETQ. The CDR3 loop spans 16 amino acids. The ends were cut back, 1 base at V and 0 bases at J, with 12 bases in the middle. The CDR3 loop reads CASSLSPGTSTDTQYF. Here the CDR3 DNA reads TGCGCCAGCAGCTTGTCGCCAGGGACTAGCACAGATACGCAGTATTTT.

This chain joins TRBV10-3 and TRBJ2-5; the match to TRBD2 covers 9 bases. J lost 4 bases, V lost 8 bases, and 14 bases had no gene match. The CDR3 is 16 residues long. Germline V gene lookup returns CDR1 ENHRY and CDR2 SYGVKD. CDR3 in amino acids: CAIGEGVAGAGETQYF. The CDR3 nucleotides read TGTGCCATCGGGGAGGGAGTAGCGGGAGCAGGAGAGACCCAGTACTTC.

The chain couples TRBV29-1 to TRBJ2-3; 7 bases are shared with TRBD2. There are 15 residues in the CDR3. Trimming removed 4 bases from V and 5 bases from J; junction bases left unmatched: 12. Looked up from germline, CDR1 is SQVTM and CDR2 is ANQGSEA. CDR3: CSVGRGGSLLDTQYF. In DNA, the CDR3 is TGCAGCGTTGGGAGGGGCGGGAGTTTACTAGATACGCAGTATTTT.

The rearrangement links TRBV5-4 to TRBJ2-2; D unresolved. The CDR3 spans 15 residues. CDR1 is SGHNT, CDR2 YYREEE, per germline (reference sequence). Trimming took 3 bases from V and 0 from J, leaving 9 bases between them. This chain's CDR3 is CASSSRLANTGELFF. The CDR3 DNA reads as TGTGCCAGCAGCTCCAGACTTGCGAACACCGGGGAGCTGTTTTTT.

The chain has TRBV10-3 and TRBJ2-7; D is unresolved. Trimming removed 2 bases from V and 2 bases from J, with 4 bases in between. This CDR3 region has 12 residues. Germline CDR1 reads ENHRY; CDR2 reads SYGVKD. CDR3 protein: CAISEDTYEQYF. The CDR3 DNA sequence: TGTGCCATCAGTGAGGACACCTACGAGCAGTACTTC.

The chain is built from TRBV20-1 and TRBJ2-5, with a tentative D call TRBD2 (5 bases). The length of the CDR3 is 11 residues. The V gene's germline CDR1 is DFQATT and CDR2 SNEGSKA (reference sequence). This chain's CDR3 is CSARRGETQYF. The CDR3 DNA follows: TGCAGCGCCCGTCGAGGGGAGACCCAGTACTTC.